The 8 T cell receptor beta chains below come from one sample, sequenced in a study of cytomegalovirus exposure and HLA in healthy donors. The primer mix had 60 Vbeta and 13 Jbeta primers. Profiling relied on immunoSEQ multiplex PCR, and the TCRdb table lists in-frame clones only, not all of them. The top ten clones hold approximately 13% of a sample with about 130,000 clones, more than 60% of them seen once. Specimen: PBMCs. Source of these receptors: a woman aged 60 to 75 in good health and CMV-seropositive.

The V and J genes are TRBV7-2 and TRBJ1-6; TRBD1 aligns across 7 bases. CDR3 length equals 14 residues. Germline V gene data show CDR1 as SGHTA and CDR2 as FQGNSA. V trimming: 4 bases; J trimming: 10 bases; junction bases outside the gene matches: 7. The CDR3 region is CASSSHRGGSPLHF. The CDR3 DNA is TGTGCCAGCAGCTCCCACAGGGGAGGCTCACCCCTCCACTTT.

This clone is a singleton in its sample. This rearrangement joins TRBV18 to TRBJ2-5; no firm D call. CDR3 length: 14 residues. Trimming removed 0 bases from V and 1 base from J, with 6 bases in between. In germline, CDR1 is KGHSH, CDR2 LQKENI. The CDR3 here is CASSPPAFQETQYF. Written as DNA, the CDR3 is TGTGCCAGCTCACCACCGGCTTTCCAAGAGACCCAGTACTTC.

J is TRBJ1-2 and V is TRBV6-5; D gene unclear. Trimming took off 6 bases at V and 4 bases at J, with 9 bases between the two ends. The CDR3 runs 12 residues. Germline assignment: CDR1 MNHEY and CDR2 SVGAGI. The CDR3 DNA reads as TGTGCCAGCAGAGAGAGGTCCTATGGCTACACCTTC. Its protein is CASRERSYGYTF.

This chain joins TRBV2 and TRBJ2-3, with D possibly being TRBD1 (6 bases). CDR3 length: 14 amino acids. The V end lost 5 bases, the J end lost 4 bases, and 13 bases lay between the germline ends. CDR1 is SNHLY and CDR2 is FYNNEI in the germline V gene. CDR3: CASSKRWGPDTQYF. CDR3 DNA: TGTGCCAGCAGTAAGCGGTGGGGGCCAGATACGCAGTATTTT.

Notes on this clone: One junction end disagrees with the germline gene, perhaps due to a read error. The J gene is TRBJ1-1, the V gene TRBV10-2; 7 bases are a match to TRBD1. CDR1 and CDR2 (germline): WSHSY, SAAADI. The CDR3 extends over 14 amino acids. The CDR3 is CASSTGTESTEAFF. The CDR3 DNA is TGTGCCAGCAGTACCGGGACAGAGAGCACTGAAGCTTTCTTT.

This CDR3 is CASGARGHGETQYF. CDR3 coding DNA: TGTGCCAGCGGGGCCCGGGGACACGGGGAGACCCAGTACTTC. V and J are TRBV6-1 and TRBJ2-5, with a possible D match to TRBD1 (6 bases). V lost 8 bases to trimming and J lost 5 bases, with 18 bases between them. Germline V lookup: CDR1 MNHNS, CDR2 SASEGT. This CDR3 has 14 residues.

The CDR3 nucleotides are TGCGCCAGCAGCGCTAGCGGGATCCCCGATAGGAATGAGCAGTTCTTC. Its protein product is CASSASGIPDRNEQFF. The chain is built from TRBV4-1 and TRBJ2-1; 9 nucleotides align to TRBD2. From germline, CDR1 is MGHRA and CDR2 YSYEKL. The CDR3 has 16 residues. V lost 5 bases to trimming and J lost 7 bases; unmatched junction nucleotides: 12.

The chain links TRBV7-3 to TRBJ2-6; 9 bases line up with TRBD1. This CDR3 is built from 17 residues. Losses at the gene ends were 4 bases for V and 0 bases for J; bases not matched to a gene: 4. Germline V lookup: CDR1 SGHTA, CDR2 FQGTGA. The CDR3 protein is CASSSPGQGSGANVLTF. The CDR3 DNA follows: TGTGCCAGCAGCTCCCCGGGACAGGGCTCTGGGGCCAACGTCCTGACTTTC.